These 7 T cell receptor beta chains were sequenced from one sample in a study of tumor-infiltrating lymphocytes in primary liver carcinoma (dated by TCRdb to about 2017). The sequencer was an Illumina HiSeq 2500. Using a constant-region primer and ProtoScript II reverse transcriptase, TCRbeta-specific cDNA was reverse-transcribed from roughly 500 ng total RNA. TCRbeta libraries were built with three nested multiplex PCR rounds, a slightly modified ARM-PCR procedure. The first two PCR rounds used multiplex TRBV1-TRBV30 forward primers with a Cbeta reverse primer, each for roughly 10 cycles. TCRdb ran its own pipeline on the public reads, namely fastp trimming at Q25 and MiXCR clone calling, and kept in-frame beta chains. One record per CDR3 amino acid sequence lists the most common genes and DNA. The table for this sample lists about 310,000 distinct CDR3 sequences; 50% to 75% of them were counted only once. About a sixth of the sample lies in the top ten.

Blood RNA was extracted from unsorted whole blood with TRIzol reagent; germline DNA came from the DNeasy Blood & Tissue kit. The material sequenced was peripheral blood. Receptors originate from a woman aged 25 to 39 with primary liver carcinoma and hepatitis B virus infection.

Turning to this clonotype: Since a much larger clone is just one base distant, this may be a read error. The J gene is TRBJ2-3, the V gene TRBV6-1, with D perhaps matching TRBD2 (5 bases). The CDR3 consists of 14 residues. The V and J ends lost 7 bases and 5 bases respectively, with 16 bases between them. Per the germline V gene, CDR1 is MNHNS and CDR2 is SASEGT. CDR3 sequence: CASKGAGVGDTQYF. CDR3 coding DNA: TGTGCCAGCAAGGGAGCCGGGGTGGGAGATACGCAGTATTTT.

The chain is built from TRBV30 and TRBJ2-2; D perhaps matches TRBD2 (5 bases). This CDR3 is built from 14 residues. The V end was cut by 4 bases, the J end by 3 bases, with 12 bases between. In germline, CDR1 is GTSNPN, CDR2 SVGIG (reference sequence). The CDR3 DNA sequence: TGTGCCTGGATGAAGGGTAGCGACACCGGGGAGCTGTTTTTT. Translated, it gives CAWMKGSDTGELFF.

V usage is TRBV6-2 or TRBV6-3 and J usage is TRBJ2-4; perhaps TRBD1 as D (6 bases). The ends were cut back, 5 bases at V and 0 bases at J, with 8 bases in the middle. The CDR3 spans 14 residues. In germline, CDR1 is MNHEY, CDR2 SVGEGT. The CDR3 here is CASSIQGAKNIQYF. CDR3 nucleotides: TGTGCCAGCAGTATACAGGGAGCCAAAAACATTCAGTACTTC.

This clonotype was observed a few times. CDR3 protein: CATTPGTGSYEQYF. In DNA, the CDR3 is TGTGCCACGACCCCCGGGACGGGCTCCTACGAGCAGTACTTC. The chain links TRBV7-9 to TRBJ2-7; D may match TRBD1 or TRBD2 (5 bases each). CDR3 length equals 14 residues. V lost 10 bases and J 0 bases, leaving 16 bases between the germline ends. Germline V gene lookup returns CDR1 SEHNR and CDR2 FQNEAQ (reference sequence).

V and J are TRBV28 and TRBJ2-7; D not certain. CDR1 and CDR2 (germline): MDHEN, SYDVKM. CDR3 length: 13 residues. V was pared by 4 bases and J by 4 bases, with 11 bases between. The CDR3 region is CASSSRNFYEQYF. CDR3 DNA: TGTGCCAGCAGTTCTCGTAACTTTTACGAGCAGTACTTC.

A single count supports this clonotype. V and J are TRBV30 and TRBJ2-7; D remains ambiguous. Trimming removed 4 bases at V and 5 bases at J, with 15 bases between. The CDR3 totals 13 residues. The V gene's germline CDR1 is GTSNPN and CDR2 SVGIG (reference sequence). CDR3 DNA sequence: TGTGCCTGGAACCACGACCTAGATGACGAGCAGTACTTC. This gives the protein CAWNHDLDDEQYF.

A note on this clonotype: This may be a read error: a much more frequent sequence differs by one nucleotide. The V and J genes are TRBV11-2 and TRBJ2-1, with a weak D call TRBD1 (6 bases). This CDR3 has 15 residues. Looked up from germline, CDR1 is SGHAT and CDR2 is FQNNGV. CDR3 sequence (DNA): TGTGCCATCAGCTTAGGGAGATCTTCAGGGGATGAGCAGTTCTTC. Its translation is CAISLGRSSGDEQFF. Full variable domain (missing parts from reference TRBV11-2 and TRBJ2-1): EAGVAQSPRYKIIEKRQSVAFWCNPISGHATLYWYQQILGQGPKLLIQFQNNGVVDDSQLPKDRFSAERLKGVDSTLKIQPAKLEDSAVYLCAISLGRSSGDEQFFGPGTRLTVL.